The clone carrying this TCR beta chain has a handful of counts. Its antigen is unidentified. This specimen comes from a study of response to subunit inactivated influenza vaccine. Study observations and caveats: Authors suggested few new T cells are recruited by each seasonal influenza vaccination.

TCRdb passed the RT-PCR reads through MiXCR, listing each CDR3 protein once. There are about 800,000 distinct CDR3 sequences in the sample; over 20% occur only once, and 10% lies in the top ten. The specimen comprised PBMCs from blood, sampled 4 to 6 days after vaccination. The sequence was collected from a man aged 45-65 years who received an inactivated influenza vaccine.

The DNA of the CDR3 is TGTGCCAGCAGTTTGTCCGAGGCTAGCGGGGGAGAGACCCAGTACTTC. Translating it yields CASSLSEASGGETQYF. The chain combines TRBV12-3 or TRBV12-4 with TRBJ2-5; 10 bases line up with TRBD2. The CDR3 loop spans 16 amino acids. V lost 3 bases, J lost 4 bases, and 8 bases stayed unmatched.